This TCR beta chain came from a study of blood T cell repertoires in COVID-19. Study in general: Spain, Italy and the United States supplied samples that represented acute and convalescent COVID-19. PBMCs, B-cell-depleted T cells, or T cells provided the cDNA or gDNA that made up the material.

Patients at the Seattle site were enrolled during active infection and followed longitudinally. In the authors' methods: It was from reference gene primer amplification that nucleated cell counts were estimated. Profiling relied on immunoSEQ multiplex PCR, and the TCRdb table lists in-frame clones only, not all of them. That table is the source of V, J and clone size, and D and trimming were worked out from the DNA. This table holds about 400,000 clones, around nine tenths found once. The CDR3 covers 13 residues. The V end lost 0 bases, the J end lost 6 bases, and 8 bases lay between the germline ends. CDR1 and CDR2 (germline): SGHDT, YYEEEE.

This clonotype was obtained from a woman aged 60 to 75 with COVID-19, enrolled during active disease. The chain recombines TRBV5-6 with TRBJ2-3; D remains unclear. Sequencing was done on a sample of peripheral blood. For the CDR3, the DNA is TGTGCCAGCAGCTTGGTAGCCGGGGATACGCAGTATTTT. Encoded protein: CASSLVAGDTQYF. The whole variable domain, remainder taken from reference TRBV5-6 and TRBJ2-3, is DAGVTQSPTHLIKTRGQQVTLRCSPKSGHDTVSWYQQALGQGPQFIFQYYEEEERQRGNFPDRFSGHQFPNYSSELNVNALLLGDSALYLCASSLVAGDTQYFGPGTRLTVL.